The 11 T cell receptor beta chains in this list originate from one sample, sequenced in a study of PD-L1 blockade in urothelial cancer. The table came from immunoSEQ multiplex PCR; TCRdb's copy has only in-frame clones and leaves some out. Of 50,000 or so clones listed, around 87% are singletons. The time point was: peripheral blood 6 weeks after treatment start. This specimen was PBMCs, taken around atezolizumab (anti-PD-L1) treatment. The receptors stem from a man aged 60 to 69 with urothelial cancer.

This rearrangement joins TRBV14 to TRBJ1-2; 7 bases map to TRBD1. CDR3 length: 13 amino acids. Germline assignment: CDR1 SGHDN and CDR2 FVKESK. V gave up 2 bases and J gave up 7 bases; unmatched junction bases: 4. CDR3 DNA sequence: TGTGCCAGCAGCCAAAGACAGGGACGTGGCTACACCTTC. Protein product: CASSQRQGRGYTF.

The chain has TRBV7-6 and TRBJ2-7; D uncertain. The V end was cut by 2 bases, the J end by 3 bases, with 11 bases between. The V gene's germline CDR1 is SGHVS and CDR2 FNYEAQ. This CDR3 spans 14 amino acids. CDR3 loop: CASSLTADSYEQYF. The CDR3, as DNA: TGTGCCAGCAGCTTAACTGCGGATAGCTACGAGCAGTACTTC.

V and J are TRBV11-3 and TRBJ2-7; no clear D gene. Germline V gene data show CDR1 as SGHNT and CDR2 as YENEEA. Trimming pared 1 base from V and 2 bases from J, leaving 6 bases between. The length of the CDR3 is 13 residues. The CDR3 spells CASSLGAPYEQYF. CDR3 coding DNA: TGTGCCAGCAGCTTAGGGGCCCCCTACGAGCAGTACTTC.

This chain uses TRBV9 with TRBJ1-4; D gene uncertain. CDR1 and CDR2 from the germline V gene are SGDLS and YYNGEE. V was clipped by 4 bases and J by 0 bases, with 4 bases between them. The CDR3 totals 13 residues. In DNA form, the CDR3 reads TGTGCCAGCAGCCGTGCAACTAATGAAAAACTGTTTTTT. Protein product: CASSRATNEKLFF.

This sequence joins TRBV7-2 and TRBJ1-3; D remains ambiguous. The CDR3 consists of 15 residues. The germline V gene encodes CDR1 SGHTA and CDR2 FQGNSA. V shed 3 bases and J shed 4 bases, with 13 bases lying between them. CDR3 sequence: CASSFYVEAGNTIYF. The CDR3 DNA reads as TGTGCCAGCAGCTTTTATGTTGAAGCGGGAAACACCATATATTTT.

This clone was seen more than once but under ten times. V and J are TRBV4-2 and TRBJ1-1; D is ambiguous. Germline-derived CDR1 and CDR2 are LGHNA and YNFKEQ. This CDR3 has 14 residues. The V gene lost 4 bases and the J gene lost 6 bases, with 15 bases spanning the gap. The CDR3 protein is CASSPLVGGAEAFF. The CDR3 DNA is TGTGCCAGCAGCCCCTTAGTCGGCGGGGCTGAAGCTTTCTTT.

The chain uses TRBV5-1 and TRBJ2-2, with TRBD2 identical over 8 bases. This CDR3 is 15 amino acids long. The ends lost 4 bases at V and 4 bases at J; junction bases unmatched: 6. Germline V gives CDR1 SGHRS, CDR2 YFSETQ. The CDR3 sequence: CASSAGGAGTGELFF. The CDR3 region has the DNA TGCGCCAGCAGCGCCGGGGGGGCCGGCACCGGGGAGCTGTTTTTT.

V and J are TRBV18 and TRBJ2-3; unclear D gene. The CDR3 loop spans 16 amino acids. V lost 3 bases, J lost 1 base, and 14 bases lay in between. Germline CDR1 reads KGHSH; CDR2 reads LQKENI. The CDR3 here is CASSPRSSVGTDTQYF. In nucleotides, the CDR3 is TGTGCCAGCTCACCTAGGAGTAGTGTGGGCACAGATACGCAGTATTTT. Complete variable domain (other parts from reference TRBV18 and TRBJ2-3): NAGVMQNPRHLVRRRGQEARLRCSPMKGHSHVYWYRQLPEEGLKFMVYLQKENIIDESGMPKERFSAEFPKEGPSILRIQQVVRGDSAAYFCASSPRSSVGTDTQYFGPGTRLTVL.

This chain links TRBV6-6 with TRBJ2-5, with 9 bases that match TRBD2. Germline values: CDR1 MNHNY, CDR2 SVGAGI (reference sequence). V shed 1 base, J shed 0 bases, and the junction held 3 bases outside the gene matches. The CDR3 spans 16 residues. The CDR3 region has the DNA TGTGCCAGCAGTTACTGGCGGGGGGGCTACCAAGAGACCCAGTACTTC. Translation gives CASSYWRGGYQETQYF.

In this sample, this clone turned up once. The V call is TRBV18, the J call TRBJ2-7, with a possible D match to TRBD2 (6 bases). The CDR3 extends over 15 amino acids. Germline-derived CDR1 and CDR2 are KGHSH and LQKENI. Trimming pared 5 bases from V and 4 bases from J, leaving 18 bases between. DNA for the CDR3: TGTGCCAGCTCATCCTCATTGGGGGGAGTTTACGAGCAGTACTTC. It specifies CASSSSLGGVYEQYF.

The chain has TRBV18 and TRBJ1-2; the match to TRBD1 covers 7 bases. The ends lost 4 bases at V and 2 bases at J; junction bases unmatched: 13. The CDR3 length is 17 residues. From germline, CDR1 is KGHSH and CDR2 LQKENI. This CDR3 reads CASSRDRASPENYGYTF. The CDR3 region has the DNA TGTGCCAGCTCACGGGACAGAGCCTCCCCCGAGAACTATGGCTACACCTTC.